Listed here are 15 T cell receptor beta chains from one sample, sequenced in a study of monozygotic twins with cystic fibrosis. Repertoires were generated with immunoSEQ multiplex PCR, while TCRdb's copy carries only in-frame clones and drops some. Among approximately 24,000 clones, 95% to 98% were seen once, and the ten largest hold roughly 2.5%. The specimen sequenced was blood. These receptors were collected from a girl aged 2 to 10 with cystic fibrosis.

The genes are TRBV28 and TRBJ2-7; the match to TRBD2 covers 13 bases. With V trimmed by 5 bases and J by 2 bases, 6 bases remained unmatched. The CDR3 loop spans 16 amino acids. The germline gives CDR1 MDHEN, CDR2 SYDVKM. DNA for the CDR3: TGTGCCAGCAGTAAAAAACTAGCGGGAGGGCCCTACGAGCAGTACTTC. It yields the protein CASSKKLAGGPYEQYF. Full variable domain (remainder filled in from reference TRBV28 and TRBJ2-7): DVKVTQSSRYLVKRTGEKVFLECVQDMDHENMFWYRQDPGLGLRLIYFSYDVKMKEKGDIPEGYSVSREKKERFSLILESASTNQTSMYLCASSKKLAGGPYEQYFGPGTRLTVT.

The CDR3 nucleotides read TGCGCCAGCAGCTTGGGGACAGGACAAGAGACCCAGTACTTC. Its translation is CASSLGTGQETQYF. The chain joins TRBV5-1 to TRBJ2-5; 7 bases are a match to TRBD1. Germline trimming cut 0 bases from V and 2 bases from J; bases unmatched to any gene: 1. In germline, CDR1 is SGHRS, CDR2 YFSETQ. The CDR3 consists of 14 residues.

This chain joins TRBV5-1 and TRBJ2-5; maybe TRBD1 (5 bases). V gave up 7 bases and J gave up 4 bases, with 17 bases separating them. Germline V lookup: CDR1 SGHRS, CDR2 YFSETQ. The CDR3 loop spans 14 amino acids. The CDR3 sequence: CASSELTGRETQYF. Here the CDR3 DNA reads TGCGCCAGCTCAGAACTAACAGGAAGAGAGACCCAGTACTTC.

V gene TRBV7-9 combines with J gene TRBJ2-7, with D hard to call. Germline CDR1 and CDR2: SEHNR and FQNEAQ (reference sequence). This CDR3 contains 14 residues. Trimming stripped 5 bases from V and 3 bases from J, with 14 bases between. CDR3 region: CASSQDSPFYEQYF. CDR3 DNA: TGTGCCAGCAGCCAAGACTCCCCCTTCTACGAGCAGTACTTC.

This chain connects TRBV2 to TRBJ1-4, with 7 bases that match TRBD1. Germline values: CDR1 SNHLY, CDR2 FYNNEI. CDR3 size: 16 residues. The ends lost 4 bases at V and 0 bases at J; junction bases unmatched: 5. CDR3 sequence: CASSVQGPATNEKLFF. CDR3 coding DNA: TGTGCCAGCAGTGTACAGGGGCCCGCAACTAATGAAAAACTGTTTTTT.

V gene TRBV27 combines with J gene TRBJ1-1; no definite D call. The CDR3 totals 14 residues. Germline CDR1 is MNHEY and CDR2 is SMNVEV (reference sequence). Deletions cut 2 bases from V and 2 bases from J, with 9 bases between. This CDR3 is CASSLMASNTEAFF. The CDR3 DNA follows: TGTGCCAGCAGTTTAATGGCGTCCAACACTGAAGCTTTCTTT.

This chain connects TRBV10-1 to TRBJ2-7; 8 bases align to TRBD2. J was trimmed by 6 bases and V by 2 bases; bases with no gene match: 9. Germline V lookup: CDR1 WNHNN, CDR2 SYGVQD (reference sequence). The CDR3 consists of 15 residues. The CDR3 DNA follows: TGCGCCAGCAGTGAGGAGGCGGGAGGTCTTTCCGAGCAGTACTTC. Residues: CASSEEAGGLSEQYF.

The rearrangement joins TRBV5-4 to TRBJ2-3; unclear D gene. Trimming took off 1 base at V and 4 bases at J, with 10 bases between the two ends. The V gene's germline CDR1 is SGHNT and CDR2 YYREEE (reference sequence). The CDR3 is made up of 14 amino acids. CDR3 DNA: TGTGCCAGCAGCTTGAGAACTCGGGCAGATACGCAGTATTTT. It specifies CASSLRTRADTQYF.

The V gene is TRBV18, the J gene TRBJ1-2; D is possibly TRBD1 (5 bases). Deletions cut 4 bases from V and 2 bases from J, with 8 bases between. The CDR3 extends over 13 amino acids. Germline CDR1 and CDR2: KGHSH and LQKENI. The CDR3 nucleotides read TGTGCCAGCTCACTACAGGAAAACTATGGCTACACCTTC. Its protein product is CASSLQENYGYTF.

Here the CDR3 DNA reads TGCAGCGGTAAACGGACAGCTAGCACAGATACGCAGTATTTT. This sequence encodes CSGKRTASTDTQYF. The rearrangement joins TRBV29-1 to TRBJ2-3, with D possibly being TRBD1 (6 bases). Germline CDR1 and CDR2: SQVTM and ANQGSEA. The CDR3 is made up of 14 amino acids. Trimming pared 7 bases from V and 0 bases from J, leaving 14 bases between.

This chain uses TRBV30 with TRBJ1-3, with D hard to call. The CDR3 totals 15 residues. Germline V lookup: CDR1 GTSNPN, CDR2 SVGIG (reference sequence). The germline V and J ends were trimmed by 0 bases and 0 bases, with 9 bases remaining between them. CDR3 in DNA: TGTGCCTGGAGTGTACGTAGGAGCTCTGGAAACACCATATATTTT. Protein: CAWSVRRSSGNTIYF. The full variable domain, rest sourced from reference TRBV30 and TRBJ1-3, is SQTIHQWPATLVQPVGSPLSLECTVEGTSNPNLYWYRQAAGRGLQLLFYSVGIGQISSEVPQNLSASRPQDRQFILSSKKLLLSDSGFYLCAWSVRRSSGNTIYFGEGSWLTVV.

The rearrangement joins TRBV28 to TRBJ1-5; unclear D gene. Germline V CDR1 and CDR2: MDHEN, SYDVKM. This CDR3 has 12 amino acids. V was pared by 1 base and J by 6 bases, with 4 bases between. The CDR3 loop reads CASSLLAQPQHF. CDR3 nucleotides: TGTGCCAGCAGTTTATTGGCTCAGCCCCAGCATTTT.

The table lists this clone with a count of one. V gene TRBV5-1 combines with J gene TRBJ2-5; D is tentatively TRBD1 or TRBD2 (5 bases each). Trimming removed 6 bases at V and 2 bases at J, with 20 bases between. CDR3 size: 16 residues. From germline, CDR1 is SGHRS and CDR2 YFSETQ. The CDR3 sequence is CASTLKPGRLQETQYF. The DNA for the CDR3 is TGCGCCAGCACCTTAAAACCGGGACGTCTGCAAGAGACCCAGTACTTC.

In DNA, the CDR3 is TGTGCCAGCGCGGGCGGAAAACACACCGGGGAGCTGTTTTTT. It specifies CASAGGKHTGELFF. The chain employs TRBV2 and TRBJ2-2, with D tentatively TRBD2 (5 bases). The CDR3 consists of 14 residues. V dropped 8 bases and J dropped 3 bases, with 13 bases sitting between them. Germline V gives CDR1 SNHLY, CDR2 FYNNEI.

This rearrangement joins TRBV6-4 to TRBJ2-3; the match to TRBD1 covers 8 bases. Germline assignment: CDR1 MRHNA and CDR2 SNTAGT. The CDR3 loop spans 15 amino acids. The V and J ends lost 4 bases and 2 bases, in that order; junction bases with no gene match: 5. The CDR3 spells CASSVTGAPTDTQYF. CDR3 coding DNA: TGTGCCAGCAGTGTGACAGGGGCGCCCACAGATACGCAGTATTTT.